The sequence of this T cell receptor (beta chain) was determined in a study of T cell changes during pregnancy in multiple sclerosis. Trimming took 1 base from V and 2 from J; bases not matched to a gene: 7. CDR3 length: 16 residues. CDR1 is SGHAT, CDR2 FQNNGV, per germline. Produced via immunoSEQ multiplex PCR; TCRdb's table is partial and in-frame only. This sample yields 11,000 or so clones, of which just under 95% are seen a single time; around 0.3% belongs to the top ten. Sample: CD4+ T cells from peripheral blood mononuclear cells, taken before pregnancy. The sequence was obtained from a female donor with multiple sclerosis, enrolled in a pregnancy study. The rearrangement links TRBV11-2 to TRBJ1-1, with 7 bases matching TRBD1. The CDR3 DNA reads TGTGCCAGCAGCTTAGCCCGGACAGGCCGTAACACTGAAGCTTTCTTT. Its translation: CASSLARTGRNTEAFF.